This passage covers 3 T cell receptor beta chains from one sample sequenced in a study of shared clonotypes between healthy human individuals. Method: immunoSEQ multiplex PCR; TCRdb's copy keeps in-frame clones and lacks some. Of approximately 810,000 clones listed, more than 85% are singletons. CD45RO-negative, CCR7-selected cells formed the naive CD8 fraction, which excluded terminally differentiated effector memory CD45RA+ cells. The sample was naive CD8+ T cells sorted from blood. All receptors derive from a young man in good health.

The rearrangement joins TRBV19 to TRBJ1-5, with a possible D match to TRBD1 (6 bases). The length of the CDR3 is 14 residues. Trimming stripped 6 bases from V and 5 bases from J, with 14 bases between. Germline assignment: CDR1 LNHDA and CDR2 SQIVND (reference sequence). The CDR3 sequence is CASSGGPGHQPQHF. The CDR3 DNA is TGTGCCAGTAGCGGGGGCCCGGGCCATCAGCCCCAGCATTTT.

On this clone: One end of the junction varies from germline; a read error may be responsible. This rearrangement joins TRBV27 to TRBJ2-1, with D unresolved. Germline V gene lookup returns CDR1 MNHEY and CDR2 SMNVEV (reference sequence). The CDR3 is 11 residues long. The CDR3 reads CAAGVYDEQFF. As DNA, the CDR3 is TGTGCAGCTGGGGTCTACGATGAGCAGTTCTTC.

This chain joins TRBV7-2 and TRBJ1-2, with TRBD1 matching 8 bases. The CDR3 runs 16 residues. Unmatched junction bases numbered 11, after V lost 3 bases and J lost 5 bases. Germline V CDR1 and CDR2: SGHTA, FQGNSA. CDR3 sequence reads: CASSFDSGTGLYGYTF. Here the CDR3 DNA reads TGTGCCAGCAGCTTCGATTCCGGGACAGGTTTATATGGCTACACCTTC.